This T cell receptor beta chain was captured in a study of vaccination and CD4 T cells after COVID-19. The J segment lost 7 bases and the V segment lost 1 base, leaving 4 bases of the junction unmatched. CDR3 length equals 15 residues. Germline CDR1 reads SGHTA; CDR2 reads FQGNSA. Treatment reported: roughly ten-day PBMC culture with coronavirus spike peptide pools or control peptides (ViraFEST assay). Comments on this clonotype: Its specificity is not known.

An Oncomine TCR Beta short-read assay was used to sequence the DNA from cultured CD4+ T cells. Each CDR3 protein gets one entry after TCRdb re-called the PCR reads with MiXCR. This table has 20,000 to 25,000 distinct CDR3 sequences, roughly 50% appearing once. The receptor's source is a human donor who had recovered from COVID-19. The V and J genes are TRBV7-2 and TRBJ2-1; TRBD1 matches at 10 bases. Sequencing was performed on CD4+ T cells from blood, cultured in vitro. CDR3 protein: CASSLGRTGGNEQFF. The CDR3 DNA is TGTGCCAGCAGCTTAGGGAGGACAGGGGGAAATGAGCAGTTCTTC.